This T cell receptor beta chain derives from a study of neurological immune-mediated disorders. Study-level findings and limits: The most TCR clonal expansion was seen in HTLV-1-associated myelopathy, whereas the least was seen in multiple sclerosis, below the level in healthy controls.

This clonotype has ten or more counts. Its specificity is unknown. Germline V gene lookup returns CDR1 SGHTA and CDR2 FQGNSA. V was clipped by 6 bases and J by 3 bases, with 15 bases between them. This CDR3 is 14 amino acids long. TCRdb re-derived calls from the 5' RACE reads in MiXCR, one entry per CDR3 protein. The profile shows about 55,000 distinct CDR3 sequences, around 4.4% of them singletons. This sequence originates from a man in his forties or fifties with multiple sclerosis. Material: PBMCs. This chain joins TRBV7-2 and TRBJ2-7; D assignment may be TRBD1 or TRBD2 (5 bases each). CDR3 sequence (DNA): TGTGCCAGCAGTCCGGGGCCGCGGAACTACGAGCAGTACTTC. It codes for CASSPGPRNYEQYF.